This T cell receptor (beta chain) appears in the sequencing data of a study of graft-versus-host responses after intestinal transplantation. Sequencing was performed with immunoSEQ multiplex PCR; in TCRdb, only in-frame clones are kept and a portion is missing. The sample holds under 20,000 clones, about 89% seen once. Source: bone marrow, taken approximately 120 days after transplant. The source of this sequence is a human patient who received an intestinal transplant, so some T cells may come from the graft donor.

The CDR3 DNA follows: TGTGCCAGCAGCCAAGATACCGGGACAGGGGTTGACATTCAGTACTTC. Translated: CASSQDTGTGVDIQYF. The chain couples TRBV4-2 to TRBJ2-4, with 10 bases aligning to TRBD1. CDR3 size: 16 residues. V dropped 0 bases and J dropped 8; count of bases not matched to a gene: 7. CDR1 is LGHNA, CDR2 YNFKEQ, per germline.